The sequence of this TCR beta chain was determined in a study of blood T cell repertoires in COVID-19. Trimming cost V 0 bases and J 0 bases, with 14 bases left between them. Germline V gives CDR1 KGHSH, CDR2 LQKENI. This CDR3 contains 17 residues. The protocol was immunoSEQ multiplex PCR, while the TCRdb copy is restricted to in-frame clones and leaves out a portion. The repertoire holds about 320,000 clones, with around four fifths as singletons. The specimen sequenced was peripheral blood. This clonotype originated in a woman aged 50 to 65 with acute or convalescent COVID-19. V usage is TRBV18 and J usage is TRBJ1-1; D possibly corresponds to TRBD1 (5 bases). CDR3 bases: TGTGCCAGCTCACCACCGGGCGGAAGGGGATTGAACACTGAAGCTTTCTTT. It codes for CASSPPGGRGLNTEAFF.